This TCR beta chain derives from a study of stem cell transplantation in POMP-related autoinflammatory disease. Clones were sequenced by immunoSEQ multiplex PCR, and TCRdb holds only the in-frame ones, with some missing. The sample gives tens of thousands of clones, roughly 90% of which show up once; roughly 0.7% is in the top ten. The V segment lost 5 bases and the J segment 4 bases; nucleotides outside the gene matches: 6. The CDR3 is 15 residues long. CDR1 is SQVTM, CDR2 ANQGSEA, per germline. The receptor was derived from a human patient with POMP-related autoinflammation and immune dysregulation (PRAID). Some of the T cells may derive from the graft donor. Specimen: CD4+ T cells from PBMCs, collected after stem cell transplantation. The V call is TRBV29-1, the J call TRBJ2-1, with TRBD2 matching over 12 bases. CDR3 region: CSVSGTSGRYNEQFF. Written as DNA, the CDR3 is TGCAGCGTTTCAGGAACTAGCGGGAGGTACAATGAGCAGTTCTTC.